The rows below give T cell receptor beta chains drawn from one sample of a study of T cell responses to AZD1222 COVID-19 vaccine. Using immunoSEQ multiplex PCR, the repertoire was profiled, and TCRdb retains in-frame clones only, with some absent. The sample comprises around 140,000 clones, more than 85% of which are singletons, and roughly 4% rests with the top ten. Specimen: peripheral blood, collected 28 days after the second AZD1222 dose. These receptors all stem from an adult who received the AZD1222 COVID-19 vaccine. CDR3s include the opening cysteine and the closing phenylalanine or tryptophan. D genes are given only for firm matches. Size is omitted from some rows. Given values are once, few, many or a class for expanded clones.

J: TRBJ1-2
D: .
size: .
V: TRBV15
CDR3: CAASRGLGSGVLHTF
DNA: TGTGCCGCCAGCAGAGGTTTAGGTTCAGGGGTTCTCCACACCTTC

J: TRBJ2-2
D: .
size: .
V: TRBV7-3
CDR3: CASSNGQRNTGELFF
DNA: TGTGCCAGCAGCAACGGACAGAGGAACACCGGGGAGCTGTTTTTT

J: TRBJ2-1
D: TRBD2
size: .
V: TRBV20-1
CDR3: CSASLSVAAGGTQFF
DNA: TGCAGTGCTAGTCTCTCCGTGGCAGCGGGAGGGACCCAGTTCTTC

J: TRBJ2-5
D: .
size: .
V: TRBV5-1
CDR3: CASSLQGGETQYF
DNA: TGCGCCAGCAGCCTACAGGGCGGAGAGACCCAGTACTTC

J: TRBJ2-3
D: .
size: once
V: TRBV12-3/TRBV12-4
CDR3: CASRPSRDTQYF
DNA: TGTGCCAGCAGACCCTCTAGAGATACGCAGTATTTT

J: TRBJ1-4
D: .
size: .
V: TRBV2
CDR3: CASKQGGEKLFF
DNA: TGTGCCAGCAAACAGGGTGGTGAAAAACTGTTTTTT

J: TRBJ2-3
D: .
size: .
V: TRBV10-3
CDR3: CAISDRGRGTDTQYF
DNA: TGTGCCATCAGTGACAGGGGCAGGGGCACAGATACGCAGTATTTT

J: TRBJ1-1
D: .
size: .
V: TRBV7-2
CDR3: CASSLKPGMNTEAFF
DNA: TGTGCCAGCAGCTTAAAGCCCGGAATGAACACTGAAGCTTTCTTT

J: TRBJ1-5
D: .
size: .
V: TRBV15
CDR3: CATSALEIQPQHF
DNA: TGTGCCACCAGCGCCCTCGAGATTCAGCCCCAGCATTTT

J: TRBJ2-1
D: .
size: .
V: TRBV9
CDR3: CASSPGHEQFF
DNA: TGTGCCAGCAGCCCTGGCCATGAGCAGTTCTTC

J: TRBJ2-4
D: .
size: once
V: TRBV15
CDR3: CATSRDRRGDIQYF
DNA: TGTGCCACCAGCAGAGATCGCAGGGGGGACATTCAGTACTTC

J: TRBJ1-5
D: .
size: .
V: TRBV7-9
CDR3: CASSPVDSNQPQHF
DNA: TGTGCCAGCAGCCCAGTGGATAGCAATCAGCCCCAGCATTTT

J: TRBJ2-3
D: TRBD1
size: .
V: TRBV9
CDR3: CASSETGNTDTQYF
DNA: TGTGCCAGCAGCGAGACAGGGAACACAGATACGCAGTATTTT

J: TRBJ2-3
D: .
size: once
V: TRBV9
CDR3: CASSGNTFRTDTQYF
DNA: TGTGCCAGCAGCGGAAACACCTTCCGCACAGATACGCAGTATTTT

J: TRBJ2-7
D: TRBD2
size: .
V: TRBV4-1
CDR3: CASSHGRGITYEQYF
DNA: TGCGCCAGCAGCCATGGGAGGGGAATAACCTACGAGCAGTACTTC

J: TRBJ2-5
D: .
size: .
V: TRBV12-5
CDR3: CASGPGQPGETQYF
DNA: TGTGCTAGTGGCCCCGGACAGCCAGGGGAGACCCAGTACTTC

J: TRBJ2-7
D: .
size: .
V: TRBV6-5
CDR3: CASQIGSSYEQYF
DNA: TGTGCCAGTCAGATAGGAAGCTCCTACGAGCAGTACTTC

J: TRBJ2-7
D: .
size: .
V: TRBV10-3
CDR3: CAISVGGYEQYF
DNA: TGTGCCATCAGTGTAGGGGGCTACGAGCAGTACTTC

J: TRBJ1-2
D: .
size: .
V: TRBV6-2/TRBV6-3
CDR3: CASSSRALHYGYTF
DNA: TGTGCCAGCAGTTCCCGGGCCTTGCACTATGGCTACACCTTC

J: TRBJ1-3
D: .
size: few
V: TRBV7-9
CDR3: CASSLGGLGNTIYF
DNA: TGTGCCAGCAGCTTAGGGGGCCTTGGAAACACCATATATTTT

J: TRBJ1-1
D: .
size: .
V: TRBV6-5
CDR3: CASSRLDMNTEAFF
DNA: TGTGCCAGCAGCCGCCTCGACATGAACACTGAAGCTTTCTTT

J: TRBJ1-2
D: .
size: once
V: TRBV7-2
CDR3: CASRTRGGGNYGYTF
DNA: TGTGCCAGCAGGACGAGGGGAGGGGGTAACTATGGCTACACCTTC